Described below is a single T cell receptor beta chain sequence and its context. The antigen remains undetermined. Cells were stimulated nonspecifically with anti-CD3/anti-CD28 magnetic beads. Sorting selected CD4+ T cells upregulating both CD40 ligand and CD69. For at least 4 years, plasma HIV-1 RNA was undetectable (<50 copies/mL). The CDR3 spans 12 residues. Germline CDR1 is GTSNPN and CDR2 is SVGIG (reference sequence). The V and J ends lost 0 bases and 8 bases respectively, with 7 bases between them. The sample originates from a study of persistence of HIV-infected CD4 T cells. Study-level points and caveats: Proviral oligoclonality tracked with TCR oligoclonality within the same sorted cells. TCRbeta richness was lower in CMV- and Gag-responding cells than in anti-CD3/anti-CD28-responding cells.

This was the immunoSEQ version 4 assay in survey mode. Produced via immunoSEQ multiplex PCR; TCRdb's table is partial and in-frame only. The repertoire holds fewer than 50,000 clones, with roughly 90% as singletons. Sequencing was performed on CD4+ T cells sorted from PBMCs after roughly 18-hour stimulation, taken from a patient who received antiretroviral therapy. The V gene is TRBV30, the J gene TRBJ1-4, with D unclear. This receptor was taken from an adult man with HIV who was CMV-seropositive. The CDR3 loop reads CAWSVRREKLFF. CDR3 sequence (DNA): TGTGCCTGGAGTGTACGGAGGGAAAAACTGTTTTTT.